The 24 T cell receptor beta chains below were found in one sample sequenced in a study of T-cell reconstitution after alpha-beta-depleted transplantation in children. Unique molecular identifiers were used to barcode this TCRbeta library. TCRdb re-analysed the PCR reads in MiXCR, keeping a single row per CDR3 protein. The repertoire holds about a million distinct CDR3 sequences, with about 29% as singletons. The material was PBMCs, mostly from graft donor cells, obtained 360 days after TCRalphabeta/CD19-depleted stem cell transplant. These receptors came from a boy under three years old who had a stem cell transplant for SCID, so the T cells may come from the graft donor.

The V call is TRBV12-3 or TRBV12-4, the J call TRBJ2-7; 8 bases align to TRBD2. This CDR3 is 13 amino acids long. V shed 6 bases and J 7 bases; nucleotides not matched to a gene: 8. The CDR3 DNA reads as TGTGCCAGCAGACTAGCGGTGCGGGGGGAGCAGTACTTC. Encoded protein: CASRLAVRGEQYF.

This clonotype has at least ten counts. The CDR3 bases are TGTGCCAGCAGTTACTCGGCAGCTGGCAATGAGCAGTTCTTC. Amino acids: CASSYSAAGNEQFF. The chain employs TRBV6-5 and TRBJ2-1, with D unresolved. Germline V lookup: CDR1 MNHEY, CDR2 SVGAGI. The CDR3 has 14 amino acids. Between the trimmed V and J ends, which lost 0 bases and 6 bases, there was a span of 9 bases.

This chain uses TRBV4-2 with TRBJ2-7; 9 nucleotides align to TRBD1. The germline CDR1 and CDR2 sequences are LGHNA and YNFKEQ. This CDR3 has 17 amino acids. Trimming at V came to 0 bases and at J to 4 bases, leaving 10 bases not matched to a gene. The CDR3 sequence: CASSQDGPGTGNYEQYF. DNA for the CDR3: TGTGCCAGCAGCCAAGATGGCCCCGGGACAGGGAATTACGAGCAGTACTTC.

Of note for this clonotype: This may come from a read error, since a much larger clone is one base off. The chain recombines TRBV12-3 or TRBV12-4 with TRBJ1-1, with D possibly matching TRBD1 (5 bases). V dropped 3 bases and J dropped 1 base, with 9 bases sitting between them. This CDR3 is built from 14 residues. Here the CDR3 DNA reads TGTGCCAGCAGTTTCACCCAGGGGAACACTGAAGCTTTCTTT. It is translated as CASSFTQGNTEAFF.

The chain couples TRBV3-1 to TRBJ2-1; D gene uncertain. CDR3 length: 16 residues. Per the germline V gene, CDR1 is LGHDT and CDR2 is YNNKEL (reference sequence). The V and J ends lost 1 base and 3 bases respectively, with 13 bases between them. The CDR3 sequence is CASSQVGELNYNEQFF. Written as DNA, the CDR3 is TGTGCCAGCAGCCAAGTTGGGGAACTAAACTACAATGAGCAGTTCTTC.

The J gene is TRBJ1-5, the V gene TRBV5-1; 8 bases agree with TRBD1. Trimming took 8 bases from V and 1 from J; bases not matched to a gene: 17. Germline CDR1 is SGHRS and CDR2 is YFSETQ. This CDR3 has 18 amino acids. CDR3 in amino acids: CASNRGQGAILSNQPQHF. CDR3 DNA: TGCGCCAGTAATAGAGGGCAGGGGGCAATTCTCAGCAATCAGCCCCAGCATTTT.

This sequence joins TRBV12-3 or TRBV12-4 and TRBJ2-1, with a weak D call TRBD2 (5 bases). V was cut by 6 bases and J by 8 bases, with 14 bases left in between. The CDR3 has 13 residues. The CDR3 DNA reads TGTGCCAGCAGACCCCCTAGCACCCATGAGCAGTTCTTC. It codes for CASRPPSTHEQFF.

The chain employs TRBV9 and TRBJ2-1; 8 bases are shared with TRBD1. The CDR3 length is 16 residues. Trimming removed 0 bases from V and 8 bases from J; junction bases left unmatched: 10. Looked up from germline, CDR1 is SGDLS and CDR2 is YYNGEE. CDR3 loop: CASSVGRGLFIDEQFF. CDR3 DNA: TGTGCCAGCAGCGTAGGCAGGGGGCTATTTATCGATGAGCAGTTCTTC.

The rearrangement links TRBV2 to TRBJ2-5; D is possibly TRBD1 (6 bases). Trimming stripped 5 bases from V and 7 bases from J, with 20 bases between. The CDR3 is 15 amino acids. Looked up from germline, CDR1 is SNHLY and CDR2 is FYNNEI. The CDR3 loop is CASSRGGPVAGTQYF. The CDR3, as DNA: TGTGCCAGCAGTCGTGGGGGCCCCGTGGCCGGGACCCAGTACTTC.

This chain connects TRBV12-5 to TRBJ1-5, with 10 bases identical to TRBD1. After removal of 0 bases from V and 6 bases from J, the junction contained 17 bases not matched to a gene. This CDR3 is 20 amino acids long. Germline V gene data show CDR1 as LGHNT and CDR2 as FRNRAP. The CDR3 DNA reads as TGTGCTAGTGGTTTGGTGGCACCTGGGACAGGGGCCCTGAGCTTTCAGCCCCAGCATTTT. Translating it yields CASGLVAPGTGALSFQPQHF.

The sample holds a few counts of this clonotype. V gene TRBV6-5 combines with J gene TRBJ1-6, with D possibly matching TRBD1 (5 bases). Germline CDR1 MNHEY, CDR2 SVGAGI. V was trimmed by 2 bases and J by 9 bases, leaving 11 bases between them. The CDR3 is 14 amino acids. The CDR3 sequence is CASSYRGEASPLHF. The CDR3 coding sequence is TGTGCCAGCAGTTACAGGGGTGAGGCTTCACCCCTCCACTTT.

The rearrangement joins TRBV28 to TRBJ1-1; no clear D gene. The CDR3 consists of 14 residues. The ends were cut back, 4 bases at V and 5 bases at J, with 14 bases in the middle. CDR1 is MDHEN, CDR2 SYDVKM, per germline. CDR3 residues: CASSYFQTTTEAFF. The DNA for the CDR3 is TGTGCCAGCAGTTACTTCCAAACTACGACTGAAGCTTTCTTT.

In nucleotides, the CDR3 is TGCGCCAGCAGCTTGACTAGCGGGGGAAACCGTGAGCAGTTCTTC. As protein: CASSLTSGGNREQFF. The rearrangement joins TRBV5-1 to TRBJ2-1; 11 bases align to TRBD2. The CDR3 loop spans 15 amino acids. The V segment lost 1 base and the J segment 9 bases; nucleotides outside the gene matches: 6. Germline V gene data show CDR1 as SGHRS and CDR2 as YFSETQ.

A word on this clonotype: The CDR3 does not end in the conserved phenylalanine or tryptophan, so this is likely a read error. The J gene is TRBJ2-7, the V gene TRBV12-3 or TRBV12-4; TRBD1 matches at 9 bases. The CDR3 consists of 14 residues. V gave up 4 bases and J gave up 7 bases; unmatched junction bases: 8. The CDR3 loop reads CASSYWTGEREQYS. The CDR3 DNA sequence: TGTGCCAGCAGTTACTGGACAGGGGAAAGGGAGCAGTACTCC.

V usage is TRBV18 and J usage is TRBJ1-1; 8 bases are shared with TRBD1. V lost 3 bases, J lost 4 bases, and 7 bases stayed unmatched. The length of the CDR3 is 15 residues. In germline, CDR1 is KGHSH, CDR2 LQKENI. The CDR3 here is CASSPQGAGITEAFF. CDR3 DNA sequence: TGTGCCAGCTCACCTCAGGGGGCAGGGATCACTGAAGCTTTCTTT.

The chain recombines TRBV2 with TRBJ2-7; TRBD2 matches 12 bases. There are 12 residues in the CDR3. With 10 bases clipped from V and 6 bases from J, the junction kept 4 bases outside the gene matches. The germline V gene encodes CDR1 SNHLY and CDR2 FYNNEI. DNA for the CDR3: TGTGCCACCCTAGCGGGGGGGCGCGAGCAGTACTTC. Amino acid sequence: CATLAGGREQYF.

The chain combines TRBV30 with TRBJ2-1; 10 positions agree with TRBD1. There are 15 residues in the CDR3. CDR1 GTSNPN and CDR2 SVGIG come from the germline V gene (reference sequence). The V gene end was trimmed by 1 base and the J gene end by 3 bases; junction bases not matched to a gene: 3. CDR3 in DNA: TGTGCCTGGAGTGGCGGGACAGGGGTCTACAATGAGCAGTTCTTC. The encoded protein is CAWSGGTGVYNEQFF.

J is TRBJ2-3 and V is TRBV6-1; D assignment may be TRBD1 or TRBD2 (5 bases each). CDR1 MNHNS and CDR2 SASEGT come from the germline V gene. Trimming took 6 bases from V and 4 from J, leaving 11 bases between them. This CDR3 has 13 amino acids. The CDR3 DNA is TGTGCCAGCAGGGCAGGGACCTCAGATACGCAGTATTTT. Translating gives CASRAGTSDTQYF.

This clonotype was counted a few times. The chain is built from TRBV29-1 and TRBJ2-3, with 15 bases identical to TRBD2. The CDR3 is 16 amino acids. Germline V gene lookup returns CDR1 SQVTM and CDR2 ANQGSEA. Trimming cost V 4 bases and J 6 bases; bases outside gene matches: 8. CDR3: CSVAGLAGGMADTQYF. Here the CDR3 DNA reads TGCAGCGTTGCCGGACTAGCGGGGGGGATGGCGGATACGCAGTATTTT.

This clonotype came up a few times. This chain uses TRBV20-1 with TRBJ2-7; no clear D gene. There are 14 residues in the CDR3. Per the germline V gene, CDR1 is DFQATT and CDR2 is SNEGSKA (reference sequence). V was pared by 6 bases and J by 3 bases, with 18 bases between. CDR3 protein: CSARQWTTSYEQYF. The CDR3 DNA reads TGCAGTGCCCGTCAGTGGACCACGAGCTACGAGCAGTACTTC.

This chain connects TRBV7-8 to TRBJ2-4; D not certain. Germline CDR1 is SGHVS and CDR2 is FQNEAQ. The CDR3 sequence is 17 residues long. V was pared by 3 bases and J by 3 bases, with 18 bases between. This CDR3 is CASSLTGQVRYKNIQYF. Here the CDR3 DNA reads TGTGCCAGCAGCTTGACCGGGCAGGTTCGGTACAAAAACATTCAGTACTTC.

The CDR3 nucleotides are TGCGCCAGCAGCCAAGTAACAGGGTATCTCGGGGAGCTGTTTTTT. Protein: CASSQVTGYLGELFF. The gene calls are TRBV4-3 and TRBJ2-2; a possible D gene is TRBD1 (6 bases). Germline V CDR1 and CDR2: LGHNA, YSLEER. The CDR3 sequence is 15 residues long. V was shortened by 1 base and J by 7 bases, with 13 bases between the two germline ends.

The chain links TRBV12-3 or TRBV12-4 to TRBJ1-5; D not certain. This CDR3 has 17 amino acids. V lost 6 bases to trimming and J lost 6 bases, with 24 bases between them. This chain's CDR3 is CASRLGRPVAPSQPQHF. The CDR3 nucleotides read TGTGCCAGCAGGCTCGGGCGACCTGTAGCACCCAGTCAGCCCCAGCATTTT.

The CDR3 coding sequence is TGTGCCACCAGCAGAGATCCAGGGGACATTCAGTACTTC. Protein: CATSRDPGDIQYF. The V and J genes are TRBV15 and TRBJ2-4, with a possible D match to TRBD1 (6 bases). V was shortened by 0 bases and J by 8 bases, with 8 bases between the two germline ends. The CDR3 spans 13 residues. From germline, CDR1 is LNHNV and CDR2 YYDKDF (reference sequence).